This is a list of T cell receptor beta chains from one sample in a study of cytomegalovirus exposure and HLA in healthy donors. Assay used: immunoSEQ multiplex PCR; TCRdb lists only in-frame clones, some missing. The data hold 99,000 or so clones, with around 10% observed a single time. The source material was PBMCs. These receptors all stem from a man aged 35 to 55 in good health and CMV-seropositive. CDR3s include the opening cysteine and the closing phenylalanine or tryptophan. A D gene is named only where the DNA matches it firmly. Expanded clones get a size class; other rows say once, few or many, or leave the size out.

d_call,v_call,j_call,clone_size,cdr3_nt,cdr3_aa
TRBD1,TRBV6-5,TRBJ2-1,.,TGTGCCAGCAGTTACTCGGGGACAGGGGGCTGGAATGAGCAGTTCTTC,CASSYSGTGGWNEQFF
TRBD1,TRBV7-9,TRBJ1-1,.,TGTGCCAGCAGCTCGACTCACACAGGGGACACTGAAGCTTTCTTT,CASSSTHTGDTEAFF
TRBD2,TRBV30,TRBJ2-2,few,TGTGCCTGGCGGACTAGCGGGAGTACGGGGGAGCTGTTTTTT,CAWRTSGSTGELFF
TRBD1,TRBV23-1,TRBJ1-1,few,TGCGCCAGCAGTAGACAGGGAGACACTGAAGCTTTCTTT,CASSRQGDTEAFF
TRBD2,TRBV9,TRBJ2-1,few,TGTGCCAGCACCTCGGGGAGCGGGACGTACAATGAGCAGTTCTTC,CASTSGSGTYNEQFF
TRBD2,TRBV5-4,TRBJ2-5,.,TGTGCCAGCAGCTTGACTAGCGGGACCCAAGAGACCCAGTACTTC,CASSLTSGTQETQYF
TRBD1,TRBV28,TRBJ2-7,.,TGTGCCAGCAGAAACAGGGGGCGCGTCTACGAGCAGTACTTC,CASRNRGRVYEQYF
TRBD2,TRBV18,TRBJ2-2,few,TGTGCCAGCTCACCCGACCCACCCGGGACTAGCCTGAACACCGGGGAGCTGTTTTTT,CASSPDPPGTSLNTGELFF
.,TRBV6-1,TRBJ2-7,.,TGTGCCAGCAGCCGGACAGCAACCTTAGCCTACGAGCAGTACTTC,CASSRTATLAYEQYF
.,TRBV6-1,TRBJ2-1,few,TGTGCCAGCAGATGGCTAGCCGGCAATGAGCAGTTCTTC,CASRWLAGNEQFF
.,TRBV7-9,TRBJ2-5,.,TGTGCCAGCACCGGCAGGGGCGGAGAGACCCAGTACTTC,CASTGRGGETQYF
TRBD1,TRBV13,TRBJ1-1,.,TGTGCCAGCAGTCCAGGGGGGACTGAAGCTTTCTTT,CASSPGGTEAFF
TRBD1,TRBV5-1,TRBJ1-1,.,TGCGCCAGCAGCTTCGCGACAGGGGGTGGTGGCACTGAAGCTTTCTTT,CASSFATGGGGTEAFF
.,TRBV28,TRBJ2-7,.,TGTGCCACTGAAAATGTCGGGGGGCAGGGTGCCTACGAGCAGTACTTC,CATENVGGQGAYEQYF
.,TRBV11-2,TRBJ2-4,.,TGTGCCAGCAGCATCAGTGGTAACATTCAGTACTTC,CASSISGNIQYF
.,TRBV9,TRBJ2-1,.,TGTGCCAGCAGCGCTGGCGGGGCAGAGCAGTTCTTC,CASSAGGAEQFF
TRBD2,TRBV7-2,TRBJ2-1,few,TGTGCCAGCAGGTTTCTAGCGGGAGGGCCTGGCGACAATGAGCAGTTCTTC,CASRFLAGGPGDNEQFF
.,TRBV28,TRBJ1-1,few,TGTGCCAGCAGATTCAGGGTGGGAGGCACTGAAGCTTTCTTT,CASRFRVGGTEAFF
.,TRBV21-1,TRBJ2-3,.,TGTGCCAGCGGGAGGGTGACTAGCACAGATACGCAGTATTTT,CASGRVTSTDTQYF
.,TRBV29-1,TRBJ2-1,few,TGCAGCTCCCGAGACAGCCGGACGCCGGGGGCCTACAATGAGCAGTTCTTC,CSSRDSRTPGAYNEQFF
.,TRBV20-1,TRBJ1-2,few,TGCATCGGGGTGTCATACTATGGCTACACCTTC,CIGVSYYGYTF
TRBD2,TRBV11-3,TRBJ2-1,.,TGTGCCAGCAGTGGCGGGAGGGACAAGATCGATGAGCAGTTCTTC,CASSGGRDKIDEQFF
.,TRBV4-2,TRBJ2-1,.,TGTGCCAGCAGCCAAGATTACCAGATCGATGAGCAGTTCTTC,CASSQDYQIDEQFF
.,TRBV4-3,TRBJ1-5,few,TGCGCCAGCAGCCAAGATAGGGGGGGTCAGCCCCAGCATTTT,CASSQDRGGQPQHF
TRBD2,TRBV28,TRBJ2-1,few,TGTGCCAGCAGTTTCGGGCTAGCGGGAGTTGGGTACAATGAGCAGTTCTTC,CASSFGLAGVGYNEQFF
TRBD2,TRBV11-2,TRBJ2-3,.,TGTGCCAGCACTCCGGGACTAGCGTACGGCGCTGGCACAGATACGCAGTATTTT,CASTPGLAYGAGTDTQYF
.,TRBV7-9,TRBJ1-3,.,TGTGCCAGTGGCAGTTACTCTGGAAACACCATATATTTT,CASGSYSGNTIYF
.,TRBV6-5,TRBJ1-1,.,TGTGCCAGCATAAGCGGAACCAACACTGAAGCTTTCTTT,CASISGTNTEAFF
.,TRBV11-1,TRBJ2-4,few,TGTGCCAGCAGCCCACGTGGGGACGAGGCAGGGGCGTTTGGAAACATTCAGTACTTC,CASSPRGDEAGAFGNIQYF
TRBD2,TRBV9,TRBJ2-3,few,TGTGCCAGCAGCGTAATAGCGGGAGGGTCCACAGATACGCAGTATTTT,CASSVIAGGSTDTQYF
.,TRBV6-4,TRBJ2-7,few,TGTGCCAGCAGTGAGATCCCAGGGGCTAGCAGAAGCTACGAGCAGTACTTC,CASSEIPGASRSYEQYF
TRBD1,TRBV11-3,TRBJ1-2,few,TGTGCCAGCAGTCGGGACAGTAGGGGCTACACCTTC,CASSRDSRGYTF
.,TRBV5-6,TRBJ2-1,.,TGTGCCAGCAGCTTGGGCAGGCGCAATGAGCAGTTCTTC,CASSLGRRNEQFF
TRBD2,TRBV6-1,TRBJ2-1,few,TGTGCCAGCAGTGAACCGGGACTAGCGACCAATGAGCAGTTCTTC,CASSEPGLATNEQFF
.,TRBV29-1,TRBJ2-7,few,TGCAGCGCGTTGGAGGGTCGTGAGCAGTACTTC,CSALEGREQYF